This T cell receptor (beta chain) is drawn from a study of blood T cell repertoires in COVID-19. The J segment lost 1 base and the V segment lost 3 bases, leaving 1 base of the junction unmatched. The V gene's germline CDR1 is SGHVS and CDR2 FNYEAQ. The CDR3 has 14 amino acids. This clone has a single count. The table came from immunoSEQ multiplex PCR; TCRdb's copy has only in-frame clones and leaves some out. The sample yields 70,000 to 85,000 clones, roughly 90% seen once. The TCR comes from a human donor in a cohort sampled during active COVID-19. The rearrangement uses TRBV7-6 and TRBJ2-7; 9 bases agree with TRBD1. Material for sequencing was peripheral blood. Written as DNA, the CDR3 is TGTGCCAGCAGCTTGGACAGGGGTTCCTACGAGCAGTACTTC. It is translated as CASSLDRGSYEQYF. The full variable domain, its missing parts supplied by reference TRBV7-6 and TRBJ2-7, is GAGVSQSPRYKVTKRGQDVALRCDPISGHVSLYWYRQALGQGPEFLTYFNYEAQQDKSGLPNDRFSAERPEGSISTLTIQRTEQRDSAMYRCASSLDRGSYEQYFGPGTRLTVT.